A selection of T cell receptor beta chains follows, all from one sample in a study of blood T cell repertoires in COVID-19. Sequencing used immunoSEQ multiplex PCR; TCRdb keeps in-frame clones, though not all of them. Seen here are approximately 97,000 clones, about nine tenths observed once, and the top ten hold about 5.7%. Sequences were obtained from peripheral blood. These receptors all come from a woman aged 45-59 years with COVID-19, enrolled during active disease. Each CDR3 is given with its conserved first and last residue. D genes are given only for firm matches. Only some rows state a clone size, as once, few, many or a class for expanded clones.

clone_size: .
v_call: TRBV30
j_call: TRBJ1-3
d_call: .
cdr3_aa: CARTGEGSGNTIYF
cdr3_nt: TGTGCCCGAACCGGGGAGGGAAGTGGAAACACCATATATTTT

clone_size: .
v_call: TRBV12-5
j_call: TRBJ2-5
d_call: TRBD2
cdr3_aa: CASERSGGETQYF
cdr3_nt: TGTGCTAGTGAAAGGAGCGGGGGGGAGACCCAGTACTTC

clone_size: .
v_call: TRBV27
j_call: TRBJ2-1
d_call: TRBD1
cdr3_aa: CASSRDRGTYNEQFF
cdr3_nt: TGTGCCAGCAGCAGGGACAGGGGCACCTACAATGAGCAGTTCTTC

clone_size: .
v_call: TRBV6-1
j_call: TRBJ2-3
d_call: .
cdr3_aa: CASSEPLPGRYSTDTQYF
cdr3_nt: TGTGCCAGCAGTGAACCCTTGCCAGGGCGGTATAGCACAGATACGCAGTATTTT

clone_size: .
v_call: TRBV11-2
j_call: TRBJ2-3
d_call: TRBD1
cdr3_aa: CASSVGDRARGDTQYF
cdr3_nt: TGTGCCAGCAGCGTAGGGGACAGGGCGCGGGGAGATACGCAGTATTTT

clone_size: .
v_call: TRBV7-9
j_call: TRBJ1-4
d_call: .
cdr3_aa: CASSKNSATNEKLFF
cdr3_nt: TGTGCCAGCAGCAAAAACAGTGCAACTAATGAAAAACTGTTTTTT

clone_size: .
v_call: TRBV28
j_call: TRBJ1-1
d_call: .
cdr3_aa: CASSSTDRYTEAFF
cdr3_nt: TGTGCCAGCAGTTCTACCGACAGGTACACTGAAGCTTTCTTT

clone_size: .
v_call: TRBV24-1
j_call: TRBJ2-5
d_call: TRBD2
cdr3_aa: CATSDIAGGQQETQYF
cdr3_nt: TGTGCCACCAGTGATATAGCGGGGGGACAACAAGAGACCCAGTACTTC

clone_size: .
v_call: TRBV5-1
j_call: TRBJ2-3
d_call: .
cdr3_aa: CASGRGGFTDTQYF
cdr3_nt: TGCGCCAGCGGCCGAGGGGGATTCACAGATACGCAGTATTTT

clone_size: .
v_call: TRBV27
j_call: TRBJ2-3
d_call: .
cdr3_aa: CASSFRGWSTDTQYF
cdr3_nt: TGTGCCAGCAGTTTCCGGGGATGGAGCACAGATACGCAGTATTTT

clone_size: .
v_call: TRBV6-4
j_call: TRBJ2-1
d_call: TRBD2
cdr3_aa: CASSDGGGNNEQFF
cdr3_nt: TGTGCCAGCAGTGACGGCGGGGGGAACAATGAGCAGTTCTTC

clone_size: .
v_call: TRBV7-3
j_call: TRBJ2-3
d_call: TRBD2
cdr3_aa: CASSSPRGQRGADTDTQYF
cdr3_nt: TGTGCCAGCAGCTCCCCGAGGGGGCAGCGGGGGGCCGACACAGATACGCAGTATTTT

clone_size: .
v_call: TRBV27
j_call: TRBJ2-2
d_call: .
cdr3_aa: CASSLFDRDIITGELFF
cdr3_nt: TGTGCCAGCAGTTTATTTGACCGGGACATCATCACCGGGGAGCTGTTTTTT

clone_size: .
v_call: TRBV10-3
j_call: TRBJ2-3
d_call: TRBD2
cdr3_aa: CAISESSGADTQYF
cdr3_nt: TGTGCCATCAGTGAGTCTAGCGGGGCAGATACGCAGTATTTT

clone_size: .
v_call: TRBV7-2
j_call: TRBJ2-1
d_call: TRBD2
cdr3_aa: CASSPGGLAFSEQFF
cdr3_nt: TGTGCCAGCAGCCCAGGGGGACTAGCGTTTAGTGAGCAGTTCTTC

clone_size: .
v_call: TRBV7-8
j_call: TRBJ2-5
d_call: TRBD1
cdr3_aa: CASSLPRLGQGAGETQYF
cdr3_nt: TGTGCCAGCAGCTTGCCCAGGCTAGGCCAGGGGGCTGGAGAGACCCAGTACTTC

clone_size: .
v_call: TRBV25-1
j_call: TRBJ1-2
d_call: TRBD1
cdr3_aa: CASSDSVTGAGGYTF
cdr3_nt: TGTGCCAGCTCGGACAGTGTGACAGGGGCGGGAGGCTACACCTTC

clone_size: .
v_call: TRBV7-6
j_call: TRBJ2-1
d_call: TRBD2
cdr3_aa: CASSLGSGWNEQFF
cdr3_nt: TGTGCCAGCAGCTTAGGTAGCGGGTGGAATGAGCAGTTCTTC

clone_size: .
v_call: TRBV6-5
j_call: TRBJ2-7
d_call: .
cdr3_aa: CATRALPSYEQYF
cdr3_nt: TGTGCCACGCGGGCCCTACCAAGCTACGAGCAGTACTTC

clone_size: .
v_call: TRBV15
j_call: TRBJ1-3
d_call: .
cdr3_aa: CATSRDAGPGNTIYF
cdr3_nt: TGTGCCACCAGCAGAGATGCGGGACCTGGAAACACCATATATTTT

clone_size: many
v_call: TRBV28
j_call: TRBJ1-5
d_call: TRBD1
cdr3_aa: CASSLTGGQPQHF
cdr3_nt: TGTGCCAGCAGTTTGACAGGGGGCCAGCCCCAGCATTTT

clone_size: .
v_call: TRBV7-3
j_call: TRBJ2-2
d_call: .
cdr3_aa: CASSPAPGTLNTGELFF
cdr3_nt: TGTGCCAGCAGCCCCGCCCCCGGGACTTTAAACACCGGGGAGCTGTTTTTT

clone_size: .
v_call: TRBV30
j_call: TRBJ2-7
d_call: .
cdr3_aa: CARGAGPGGQYF
cdr3_nt: TGTGCCCGTGGGGCAGGTCCCGGGGGGCAGTACTTC

clone_size: .
v_call: TRBV5-4
j_call: TRBJ2-5
d_call: TRBD2
cdr3_aa: CASSLSMVAGGNQETQYF
cdr3_nt: TGTGCCAGCAGCTTAAGTATGGTAGCGGGGGGTAATCAAGAGACCCAGTACTTC

clone_size: .
v_call: TRBV7-2
j_call: TRBJ2-7
d_call: .
cdr3_aa: CASSSYPYEQYF
cdr3_nt: TGTGCCAGCAGCTCGTATCCCTACGAGCAGTACTTC

clone_size: .
v_call: TRBV7-8
j_call: TRBJ1-4
d_call: .
cdr3_aa: CASSPGSTWEKLFF
cdr3_nt: TGTGCCAGCAGCCCCGGGAGTACTTGGGAAAAACTGTTTTTT

clone_size: .
v_call: TRBV29-1
j_call: TRBJ2-1
d_call: TRBD2
cdr3_aa: CSVESGAYSYNEQFF
cdr3_nt: TGCAGCGTTGAAAGCGGGGCCTACTCCTACAATGAGCAGTTCTTC

clone_size: .
v_call: TRBV28
j_call: TRBJ2-1
d_call: TRBD1
cdr3_aa: CASSLGQGGRNEQFF
cdr3_nt: TGTGCCAGCAGTTTAGGACAGGGTGGACGAAATGAGCAGTTCTTC

clone_size: many
v_call: TRBV30
j_call: TRBJ2-2
d_call: TRBD1
cdr3_aa: CAWSPLGQGVGTGELFF
cdr3_nt: TGTGCCTGGAGTCCCCTAGGGCAGGGGGTTGGGACCGGGGAGCTGTTTTTT

clone_size: .
v_call: TRBV6-2/TRBV6-3
j_call: TRBJ2-7
d_call: TRBD2
cdr3_aa: CASSYSALLAGYYEQYF
cdr3_nt: TGTGCCAGCAGTTACTCGGCTCTTCTAGCGGGGTACTACGAGCAGTACTTC

clone_size: .
v_call: TRBV4-1
j_call: TRBJ1-3
d_call: TRBD1
cdr3_aa: CASSPDSGGLSGNTIYF
cdr3_nt: TGCGCCAGCAGCCCAGACTCAGGGGGTTTATCTGGAAACACCATATATTTT

clone_size: .
v_call: TRBV7-3
j_call: TRBJ1-1
d_call: TRBD1
cdr3_aa: CASSWKGQGNTEAFF
cdr3_nt: TGTGCCAGCAGCTGGAAAGGACAGGGGAACACTGAAGCTTTCTTT

clone_size: .
v_call: TRBV20-1
j_call: TRBJ2-4
d_call: .
cdr3_aa: CSALSKNIQYF
cdr3_nt: TGCAGTGCTTTGAGCAAAAACATTCAGTACTTC

clone_size: .
v_call: TRBV19
j_call: TRBJ2-1
d_call: TRBD2
cdr3_aa: CASRGPSGGLYNEQFF
cdr3_nt: TGTGCCAGTAGGGGCCCCAGCGGGGGGCTTTACAATGAGCAGTTCTTC

clone_size: .
v_call: TRBV15
j_call: TRBJ1-3
d_call: .
cdr3_aa: CATSRDRGGRNTIYF
cdr3_nt: TGTGCCACCAGCAGAGACAGGGGTGGGAGAAACACCATATATTTT

clone_size: .
v_call: TRBV10-3
j_call: TRBJ1-2
d_call: .
cdr3_aa: CAISESSGGNYGYTF
cdr3_nt: TGTGCCATCAGTGAGTCAAGTGGAGGGAACTATGGCTACACCTTC

clone_size: .
v_call: TRBV6-1
j_call: TRBJ1-4
d_call: .
cdr3_aa: CASSDGGWDEKLFF
cdr3_nt: TGTGCCAGCAGTGACGGAGGTTGGGATGAAAAACTGTTTTTT

clone_size: .
v_call: TRBV7-9
j_call: TRBJ2-7
d_call: TRBD2
cdr3_aa: CASSHTGGGDEQYF
cdr3_nt: TGTGCCAGCAGCCACACCGGGGGGGGAGACGAGCAGTACTTC

clone_size: .
v_call: TRBV29-1
j_call: TRBJ2-4
d_call: TRBD1
cdr3_aa: CSVEVRTGIKNIQYF
cdr3_nt: TGCAGCGTTGAAGTCCGGACAGGGATAAAAAACATTCAGTACTTC

clone_size: .
v_call: TRBV10-2
j_call: TRBJ1-2
d_call: TRBD1
cdr3_aa: CASSESILDRGYGYTF
cdr3_nt: TGCGCCAGCAGTGAGTCGATCTTGGACAGGGGTTATGGCTACACCTTC

clone_size: .
v_call: TRBV20-1
j_call: TRBJ1-2
d_call: TRBD1
cdr3_aa: CSAGTDYGYTF
cdr3_nt: TGCAGTGCTGGGACAGACTATGGCTACACCTTC

clone_size: .
v_call: TRBV30
j_call: TRBJ2-7
d_call: TRBD1
cdr3_aa: CAWSDRDRGYYEQYF
cdr3_nt: TGTGCCTGGAGTGACCGGGACAGGGGGTACTACGAGCAGTACTTC

clone_size: once
v_call: TRBV7-2
j_call: TRBJ2-7
d_call: .
cdr3_aa: CASSLESSSYEQYF
cdr3_nt: TGTGCCAGCAGCTTGGAGTCCAGCTCCTACGAGCAGTACTTC

clone_size: .
v_call: TRBV20-1
j_call: TRBJ1-2
d_call: TRBD1
cdr3_aa: CSASKGDRGYGYTF
cdr3_nt: TGCAGTGCTAGTAAGGGCGACAGGGGCTATGGCTACACCTTC

clone_size: .
v_call: TRBV25-1
j_call: TRBJ2-7
d_call: .
cdr3_aa: CASSGQVNSYEQYF
cdr3_nt: TGTGCCAGCAGTGGACAGGTAAATTCCTACGAGCAGTACTTC

clone_size: .
v_call: TRBV5-1
j_call: TRBJ2-7
d_call: .
cdr3_aa: CASSLYRAPYEQYF
cdr3_nt: TGCGCCAGCAGCTTGTACAGGGCCCCCTACGAGCAGTACTTC

clone_size: .
v_call: TRBV9
j_call: TRBJ1-1
d_call: .
cdr3_aa: CASSGLEGIGTEAFF
cdr3_nt: TGTGCCAGCAGCGGACTGGAGGGGATTGGCACTGAAGCTTTCTTT

clone_size: .
v_call: TRBV9
j_call: TRBJ2-1
d_call: .
cdr3_aa: CASSVGGGADNEQFF
cdr3_nt: TGTGCCAGCAGCGTAGGAGGGGGGGCCGACAATGAGCAGTTCTTC

clone_size: .
v_call: TRBV15
j_call: TRBJ1-6
d_call: .
cdr3_aa: CATSSLNWGLNSPLHF
cdr3_nt: TGTGCCACCAGCAGTCTGAATTGGGGACTAAATTCACCCCTCCACTTT

clone_size: once
v_call: TRBV19
j_call: TRBJ2-5
d_call: .
cdr3_aa: CASSTNTKETQYF
cdr3_nt: TGTGCCAGTAGTACAAACACAAAAGAGACCCAGTACTTC

clone_size: .
v_call: TRBV18
j_call: TRBJ1-1
d_call: .
cdr3_aa: CASSPTGVNTEAFF
cdr3_nt: TGTGCCAGCTCACCAACAGGTGTGAACACTGAAGCTTTCTTT

clone_size: .
v_call: TRBV18
j_call: TRBJ1-1
d_call: TRBD1
cdr3_aa: CASSPGTGMNTEAFF
cdr3_nt: TGTGCCAGCTCACCCGGGACAGGGATGAACACTGAAGCTTTCTTT

clone_size: .
v_call: TRBV11-2
j_call: TRBJ2-1
d_call: TRBD1
cdr3_aa: CASSIDRGLIWEQFF
cdr3_nt: TGTGCCAGCAGCATCGACAGGGGTCTCATCTGGGAGCAGTTCTTC

clone_size: .
v_call: TRBV15
j_call: TRBJ2-7
d_call: .
cdr3_aa: CATSRDPGKNEQYF
cdr3_nt: TGTGCCACCAGCAGAGATCCAGGGAAGAACGAGCAGTACTTC